This T cell receptor beta chain emerged from a study of PD-1 blockade in classical Hodgkin lymphoma. Study overall: It was nivolumab at 3 mg/kg, given intravenously every 2 weeks, that patients received. Findings of the study overall: CD4+ but not CD8+ TCR diversity rose significantly by C4D1. It was among complete responders that baseline diversity resembled that of newly diagnosed patients. What drove the repertoire differences, possibly disease activity or prior therapy, has not been defined.

The assay was immunoSEQ multiplex PCR, and TCRdb's table has in-frame clones only and misses some. In the table there are 15,000 to 20,000 clones, approximately 72% of which are singletons. The time point is: cycle 4 day 1 (C4D1), after six to seven weeks of nivolumab. All patients experienced relapse after autologous stem cell transplantation, and brentuximab vedotin exposure was variable. Negative selection with magnetic separation was used to purify CD4+ T cells from thawed PBMCs. As to this clone: The antigen is not known.

This sequence was found in a human donor with classical Hodgkin lymphoma. This sample comprised CD4+ T cells from blood, obtained before the fourth cycle of nivolumab.

This CDR3 is CASSPGQGAGRKNTEAFF. CDR3 DNA sequence: TGCGCCAGCAGCCCCGGACAGGGGGCAGGTCGGAAGAACACTGAAGCTTTCTTT. This rearrangement joins TRBV5-1 to TRBJ1-1; 11 bases line up with TRBD1. V was pared by 4 bases and J by 1 base, with 12 bases of the junction left unmatched. This CDR3 contains 18 residues. Germline V gives CDR1 SGHRS, CDR2 YFSETQ.